Described below is a single T cell receptor beta chain sequence and its context. Genomic DNA (from each subset) was split evenly across several immunoSEQ plates. Produced via immunoSEQ multiplex PCR; TCRdb's table is partial and in-frame only. The sample holds about 560,000 clones; around 80% are singletons and the top ten take about 12%. This sample was taken from a study of shared clonotypes between healthy human individuals. Sequenced input: PBMCs. The TCR sequence derives from a woman in her thirties or forties in good health. Some clones in this sample may be carry-over from other donors' samples.

The CDR3 sequence: CASSYRASNQPQHF. As DNA, the CDR3 is TGTGCCAGTAGTTACAGGGCTAGCAATCAGCCCCAGCATTTT. This chain connects TRBV19 to TRBJ1-5, with D tentatively TRBD1 (6 bases). From germline, CDR1 is LNHDA and CDR2 SQIVND (reference sequence). This CDR3 has 14 amino acids. V lost 5 bases to trimming and J lost 0 bases, with 8 bases between them.